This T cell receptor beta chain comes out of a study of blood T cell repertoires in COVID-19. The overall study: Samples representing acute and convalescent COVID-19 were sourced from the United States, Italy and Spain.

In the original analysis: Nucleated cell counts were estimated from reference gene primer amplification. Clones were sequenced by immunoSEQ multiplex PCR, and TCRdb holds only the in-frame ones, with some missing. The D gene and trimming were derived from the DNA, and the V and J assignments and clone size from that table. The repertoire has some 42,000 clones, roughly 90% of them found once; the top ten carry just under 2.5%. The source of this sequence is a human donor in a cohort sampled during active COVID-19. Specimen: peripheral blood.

The CDR3 spells CASSPRTGDSYNSPLHF. The CDR3 DNA is TGCGCCAGCAGCCCTAGGACAGGGGACTCCTATAATTCACCCCTCCACTTT. The J gene is TRBJ1-6, the V gene TRBV5-1, with 9 bases fitting TRBD1. Germline V lookup: CDR1 SGHRS, CDR2 YFSETQ. The trim removed 4 bases at V and 0 bases at J, leaving 5 bases unmatched. The CDR3 contains 17 residues.